Sequencing of this T cell receptor (beta chain) was carried out in a study of T cell responses to AZD1222 COVID-19 vaccine. V was trimmed by 8 bases and J by 8 bases, leaving 21 bases between them. Per germline, CDR1 LNHDA and CDR2 SQIVND (reference sequence). The CDR3 contains 15 residues. This clone was found a few times. Only in-frame clones appear in the TCRdb table, and some are missing; sequencing was by immunoSEQ multiplex PCR. The sample shows just under 95,000 clones, 70% to 90% of them seen only once. This receptor was identified in an adult in good health. The sequences come from peripheral blood, collected on day 0 of AZD1222 vaccination. V is TRBV19 and J is TRBJ1-4; possible D gene TRBD1, 6 bases. The CDR3 nucleotides are TGTGCCAGTGGATCCCCCGGGATAGGGGGAGAAAAACTGTTTTTT. Translating gives CASGSPGIGGEKLFF.